The rows below give T cell receptor beta chains drawn from one sample of a study of T-cell memory formation after mild COVID-19. TCRdb independently ran MiXCR on the 5' RACE reads; one entry per CDR3 protein. The data show roughly 130,000 distinct CDR3 sequences, approximately 15% seen once. Sequenced input: PBMCs or a T cell subset sorted from them (not recorded which). The receptors come from a man between 18 and 29 years old who had mild COVID-19 (a few samples of this study predate the infection). Cell type and time point are not known. CDR3s include the opening cysteine and the closing phenylalanine or tryptophan. A D gene is named only where the DNA matches it firmly. The size field is filled for only some rows; it gives once, few, many or a size class.

many,-,TRBV7-9,TRBJ2-7,TGTGCCAGCAGCTTAGTTAGCGAGCAGTACTTC,CASSLVSEQYF
few,-,TRBV5-1,TRBJ2-1,TGCGCCAGCAGCTTGGTTCCGGCCGGTGAGCAGTTCTTC,CASSLVPAGEQFF
-,-,TRBV6-6,TRBJ1-5,TGTGCCAGCAGGCACGACAGTCGGAGCAATCAGCCCCAGCATTTT,CASRHDSRSNQPQHF
many,-,TRBV7-9,TRBJ1-2,TGTGCCAGCAGCAGCTTTTTAGGGGGGGGACCGTACTTGTCTGGCTACACCTTC,CASSSFLGGGPYLSGYTF
-,TRBD1,TRBV5-1,TRBJ1-5,TGCGCCAGCAGCCGCACAGGGGGCGCGTTTCAGCCCCAGCATTTT,CASSRTGGAFQPQHF
-,TRBD1,TRBV12-3/TRBV12-4,TRBJ1-1,TGTGCCAGCAGTTCGCGGGACAGGGGCACTGAAGCTTTCTTT,CASSSRDRGTEAFF
-,-,TRBV12-3/TRBV12-4,TRBJ2-2,TGTGCCAGCAACAGAGTTGGCGGGGAGCTGTTTTTT,CASNRVGGELFF
few,-,TRBV12-3/TRBV12-4,TRBJ2-4,TGTGCCACTTCACTCCCCGGTGGAAACATTCAGTACTTC,CATSLPGGNIQYF
-,-,TRBV29-1,TRBJ1-6,TGCAGCGTCGCCAAGGGGGTAGGTAAACCCCTCCACTTT,CSVAKGVGKPLHF
-,-,TRBV4-2,TRBJ2-2,TGTGCCAGCAGCCAAGAAGGACAGCCGAACACCGGGGAGCTGTTTTTT,CASSQEGQPNTGELFF
-,TRBD1,TRBV7-2,TRBJ1-5,TGTGCCAGCAGTCCCGACAGGGGAGGACAGCCCCAGCATTTT,CASSPDRGGQPQHF
many,TRBD1,TRBV5-1,TRBJ2-6,TGCGCCAGCAGCGGTTCGACAGGGTCCGGGGCCAACGTCCTGACTTTC,CASSGSTGSGANVLTF
-,TRBD2,TRBV20-1,TRBJ2-5,TGCAGCCTCAAGAGCGGGGGGCCGGGAGAGACCCAGTACTTC,CSLKSGGPGETQYF
-,TRBD2,TRBV24-1,TRBJ2-5,TGTGCCACCAGTGAACGAGCGGGGGGCAGTGAGGAGACCCAGTACTTC,CATSERAGGSEETQYF
few,-,TRBV5-5,TRBJ2-7,TGTGCCAGCAGCTACTGGGACGAGCAGTACTTC,CASSYWDEQYF
-,TRBD1,TRBV5-1,TRBJ2-7,TGCGCCAGCAGCAAAGTGACAGGGGGAGTAACCTACGAGCAGTACTTC,CASSKVTGGVTYEQYF
-,-,TRBV5-6,TRBJ1-2,TGTGCCAGCAGCGAGTCCCCGACAGCCTATGGCTACACCTTC,CASSESPTAYGYTF
-,-,TRBV15,TRBJ2-5,TGTGCCACCAGCAGAGATCTGGGGCGGGCACAAGAGACCCAGTACTTC,CATSRDLGRAQETQYF
few,TRBD1,TRBV10-3,TRBJ2-4,TGTGCCATCAGTGAGTCAGGGGGCAGAAACATTCAGTACTTC,CAISESGGRNIQYF
-,-,TRBV4-2,TRBJ2-2,TGTGCCAGCAGCCAGGGCCACACCGGGGAGCTGTTTTTT,CASSQGHTGELFF
-,TRBD2,TRBV7-2,TRBJ2-2,TGTGCCAGCAGACCTAGCGGGGAGAACACCGGGGAGCTGTTTTTT,CASRPSGENTGELFF
few,-,TRBV5-1,TRBJ1-6,TGCGCCAGCAGCTTGATCGGCTCCTATAATTCACCCCTCCACTTT,CASSLIGSYNSPLHF
-,-,TRBV18,TRBJ1-1,TGTGCCAGCTCACCAGGGCGCCTGAACACTGAAGCTTTCTTT,CASSPGRLNTEAFF
-,TRBD2,TRBV5-1,TRBJ2-5,TGCGCCAGCAGCTTCTCGGCTAGCGGGGGGGCTGGGACCCAGTACTTC,CASSFSASGGAGTQYF
few,-,TRBV4-3,TRBJ2-3,TGCGCCAGCAGCCAAGGTCCGGCGGGGTCCCTCGATACGCAGTATTTT,CASSQGPAGSLDTQYF
once,TRBD1,TRBV5-4,TRBJ2-3,TGTGCCAGCAGCTTGGCCCTCGGGACAGGGGGAGCGCAGTATTTT,CASSLALGTGGAQYF
few,-,TRBV7-9,TRBJ1-3,TGTGCCAGCAGCCTTCTGGGGGAACACTCTGGAAACACCATATATTTT,CASSLLGEHSGNTIYF
-,-,TRBV7-2,TRBJ1-5,TGTGCCAGCAGCCCCCGGGCGGGGTCCCAGCATTTT,CASSPRAGSQHF
-,TRBD1,TRBV5-5,TRBJ2-1,TGTGCCAGCAGTGGGACAGCTTATGAGCAGTTCTTC,CASSGTAYEQFF
few,TRBD2,TRBV5-1,TRBJ2-3,TGCGCCAGCAGCGTCGCGGGGGGGCGATTCGCAGATACGCAGTATTTT,CASSVAGGRFADTQYF
-,-,TRBV12-3/TRBV12-4,TRBJ2-3,TGTGCCAGCAGTCGACCCGATACGCAGTATTTT,CASSRPDTQYF
few,-,TRBV5-1,TRBJ1-1,TGCGCCAGCAGCTTGGGGCATTTGCCGATCACTGAAGCTTTCTTT,CASSLGHLPITEAFF
-,-,TRBV5-6,TRBJ1-1,TGTGCCAGCAGCCTCAGAGGCCGGATGAACACTGAAGCTTTCTTT,CASSLRGRMNTEAFF
-,TRBD1,TRBV6-2/TRBV6-3,TRBJ2-4,TGTGCCAGCAGTTATGAACAGGGGGCCAAAAACATTCAGTACTTC,CASSYEQGAKNIQYF
-,-,TRBV11-2,TRBJ2-1,TGTGCCAGCAGCTCCATTAGCGGTTCTTACAATGAGCAGTTCTTC,CASSSISGSYNEQFF
few,-,TRBV7-3,TRBJ1-1,TGTGCCAGCACCACAGGGCCGAACACTGAAGCTTTCTTT,CASTTGPNTEAFF
few,-,TRBV3-1,TRBJ1-1,TGTGCCAGCAGCCAAGATCTAGCCAGGGGAGCTTTCTTT,CASSQDLARGAFF
few,-,TRBV4-3,TRBJ2-1,TGCGCCAGCAGCCAAGAGGGTTGGGGGAATGAGCAGTTCTTC,CASSQEGWGNEQFF
-,-,TRBV5-1,TRBJ2-5,TGCGCCAGCAGCTCGGGGGGCGTGGGAGAGACCCAGTACTTC,CASSSGGVGETQYF
few,-,TRBV6-5,TRBJ1-4,TGTGCCAGCAGTTACTCGCCGGGGGACGAAAAACTGTTTTTT,CASSYSPGDEKLFF
-,-,TRBV5-1,TRBJ1-4,TGCGCCAGCAGCTTGGGCGGGGTTGAAAAACTGTTTTTT,CASSLGGVEKLFF
few,TRBD2,TRBV6-5,TRBJ2-3,TGTGCCAGCAGTTACTCAGGCGGGGGGTCAGATACGCAGTATTTT,CASSYSGGGSDTQYF
few,TRBD1,TRBV5-1,TRBJ2-5,TGCGCCAGCAGTCTCAAACCGCGACAGGGTTTCCAAGAGACCCAGTACTTC,CASSLKPRQGFQETQYF
few,-,TRBV11-2,TRBJ1-2,TGTGCCAGCGGACCCAGGGAGAGTGAGGGCTACACCTTC,CASGPRESEGYTF
few,-,TRBV7-6,TRBJ2-2,TGTGCCAGCAGCTATGGGTCGGCCGGGGAGCTGTTTTTT,CASSYGSAGELFF
-,-,TRBV2,TRBJ1-5,TGTGCCAGCAGCGGGGGTGGCAATCAGCCCCAGCATTTT,CASSGGGNQPQHF